These 20 T cell receptor beta chains were all obtained from the same sample, sequenced in a study of OX40 agonist ivuxolimab in advanced cancers. TCRdb's copy holds only in-frame clones and misses some; the assay was immunoSEQ multiplex PCR. The sample includes tens of thousands of clones, more than 75% of them seen just once. Sequencing was performed on CD4+ or CD8+ T cells sorted from blood, taken in a trial of the OX40 agonist ivuxolimab. All receptors come from an adult with an advanced solid tumor such as melanoma, head and neck, liver or kidney cancer.

The V call is TRBV7-2, the J call TRBJ2-5, with D perhaps given as TRBD1 or TRBD2 (5 bases each). CDR1 is SGHTA and CDR2 is FQGNSA in the germline V gene. The germline V and J ends were trimmed by 5 bases and 6 bases, with 19 bases remaining between them. This CDR3 region has 15 residues. The CDR3 here is CASSLSWGSMKTQYF. The CDR3 region has the DNA TGTGCCAGCAGCCTATCTTGGGGGTCAATGAAGACCCAGTACTTC.

The chain joins TRBV27 to TRBJ1-3; D might be TRBD1 (5 bases). This CDR3 contains 13 residues. Germline V lookup: CDR1 MNHEY, CDR2 SMNVEV (reference sequence). With 6 bases removed from V and 6 bases from J, the gap between germline ends came to 12 bases. CDR3 sequence: CASRGLLKNTIYF. CDR3 in DNA: TGTGCCAGCAGGGGACTCTTGAAAAACACCATATATTTT.

The genes are TRBV6-6 and TRBJ2-1; 7 bases match TRBD2. V was pared by 6 bases and J by 3 bases, with 8 bases of the junction left unmatched. This CDR3 region has 15 residues. Germline CDR1 MNHNY, CDR2 SVGAGI (reference sequence). CDR3 residues: CASSLLAGDYNEQFF. The CDR3, as DNA: TGTGCCAGCAGCCTCCTGGCGGGGGACTACAATGAGCAGTTCTTC.

V usage is TRBV19 and J usage is TRBJ1-3, with 8 bases matching TRBD1. The CDR3 totals 17 residues. The V gene's germline CDR1 is LNHDA and CDR2 SQIVND (reference sequence). V shed 4 bases and J 0 bases; nucleotides not matched to a gene: 8. CDR3 sequence: CASSTGTGHFSGNTIYF. The CDR3, as DNA: TGTGCCAGTAGTACCGGGACAGGTCACTTCTCTGGAAACACCATATATTTT.

The chain recombines TRBV11-2 with TRBJ2-1, with D perhaps matching TRBD1 (5 bases). Trimming left V 0 bases short and J 5 bases short, with 8 bases between. CDR3 length: 14 amino acids. Germline-derived CDR1 and CDR2 are SGHAT and FQNNGV. This CDR3 reads CASSLELGDNEQFF. The CDR3 nucleotides read TGTGCCAGCAGCTTAGAGCTAGGGGACAATGAGCAGTTCTTC.

The CDR3 DNA reads as TGTGCCAGCAGTTCCCCCCCGACTTACGAGCAGTACTTC. Its protein product is CASSSPPTYEQYF. The chain links TRBV28 to TRBJ2-7; D call uncertain. CDR1 and CDR2 from the germline V gene are MDHEN and SYDVKM. The CDR3 contains 13 residues. The V end lost 4 bases, the J end lost 4 bases, and 11 bases lay between the germline ends.

The gene calls are TRBV7-2 and TRBJ2-5, with 15 bases fitting TRBD2. This CDR3 comprises 19 residues. J gave up 4 bases and V 2 bases, and 11 bases lay outside the gene matches. The germline V gene has CDR1 SGHTA and CDR2 FQGNSA. CDR3 sequence (DNA): TGTGCCAGCAGCTTACTGATTTGGACTAGCGGGGGGGCCAGAGAGACCCAGTACTTC. Its translation: CASSLLIWTSGGARETQYF.

V is TRBV20-1 and J is TRBJ2-7; D may be TRBD1 (6 bases). The CDR3 sequence is 11 residues long. CDR1 DFQATT and CDR2 SNEGSKA come from the germline V gene (reference sequence). With 3 bases removed from V and 7 bases from J, the gap between germline ends came to 10 bases. CDR3 sequence: CSARGAEEQYF. The CDR3 coding sequence is TGCAGTGCTAGGGGGGCTGAAGAGCAGTACTTC.

This chain connects TRBV28 to TRBJ1-5; 7 positions agree with TRBD1. Germline values: CDR1 MDHEN, CDR2 SYDVKM. The CDR3 contains 15 residues. After removal of 6 bases from V and 2 bases from J, the junction contained 7 bases not matched to a gene. CDR3 residues: CASSPLDRGNQPQHF. DNA of the CDR3: TGTGCCAGCAGCCCTCTAGACAGGGGCAATCAGCCCCAGCATTTT.

The chain joins TRBV5-6 to TRBJ1-2; TRBD1 matches at 7 bases. The CDR3 has 16 residues. Germline V gives CDR1 SGHDT, CDR2 YYEEEE. J was trimmed by 4 bases and V by 4 bases; bases with no gene match: 13. The CDR3 loop reads CASSTTGIRESYGYTF. The CDR3 DNA sequence: TGTGCCAGCAGCACGACAGGGATACGGGAAAGCTATGGCTACACCTTC.

The J gene is TRBJ1-3, the V gene TRBV9; D is unclear. This CDR3 has 17 residues. The V end lost 0 bases, the J end lost 0 bases, and 13 bases lay between the germline ends. Germline assignment: CDR1 SGDLS and CDR2 YYNGEE. In DNA form, the CDR3 reads TGTGCCAGCAGCGTAGATCACACGGCGAGCTCTGGAAACACCATATATTTT. As protein: CASSVDHTASSGNTIYF.

The chain recombines TRBV19 with TRBJ1-2, with unresolved D. CDR3 size: 14 residues. V lost 3 bases, J lost 2 bases, and 10 bases lay in between. The germline gives CDR1 LNHDA, CDR2 SQIVND (reference sequence). The DNA of the CDR3 is TGTGCCAGTAGTATTGGTTTTGAGAACTATGGCTACACCTTC. Amino acid sequence: CASSIGFENYGYTF.

The gene calls are TRBV19 and TRBJ2-3, with D possibly being TRBD2 (5 bases). This CDR3 comprises 13 residues. Trimming removed 1 base at V and 6 bases at J, with 8 bases between. Germline assignment: CDR1 LNHDA and CDR2 SQIVND (reference sequence). The CDR3 loop reads CASSIGRGDTQYF. The CDR3 DNA sequence: TGTGCCAGTAGTATAGGAAGAGGGGATACGCAGTATTTT.

V gene TRBV29-1 combines with J gene TRBJ1-1; D call uncertain. CDR3 length: 14 amino acids. The germline V and J ends were trimmed by 3 bases and 5 bases, with 16 bases remaining between them. Germline values: CDR1 SQVTM, CDR2 ANQGSEA. The CDR3 DNA follows: TGCAGCGTTGATATGTTAGGCGGCGGGACTGAAGCTTTCTTT. It encodes CSVDMLGGGTEAFF.

The V gene is TRBV19, the J gene TRBJ2-3; unclear D gene. Trimming stripped 4 bases from V and 8 bases from J, with 16 bases between. The CDR3 has 14 amino acids. The V gene's germline CDR1 is LNHDA and CDR2 SQIVND (reference sequence). The CDR3 loop reads CASSTRTERGTQYF. The DNA of the CDR3 is TGTGCCAGTAGTACGCGAACTGAGCGTGGTACGCAGTATTTT.

The chain carries TRBV28 and TRBJ1-4; unclear D gene. Germline CDR1 reads MDHEN; CDR2 reads SYDVKM. The V gene lost 3 bases and the J gene lost 2 bases, with 4 bases spanning the gap. CDR3 length: 13 residues. The chain's CDR3 is CASSFPTNEKLFF. DNA of the CDR3: TGTGCCAGCAGTTTTCCCACTAATGAAAAACTGTTTTTT. The whole variable domain, remainder taken from reference TRBV28 and TRBJ1-4, is DVKVTQSSRYLVKRTGEKVFLECVQDMDHENMFWYRQDPGLGLRLIYFSYDVKMKEKGDIPEGYSVSREKKERFSLILESASTNQTSMYLCASSFPTNEKLFFGSGTQLSVL.

The genes are TRBV5-5 and TRBJ2-3, with TRBD1 identical over 8 bases. CDR3 length: 16 residues. The ends lost 0 bases at V and 4 bases at J; junction bases unmatched: 7. Germline CDR1 is SGHKS and CDR2 is YYEKEE (reference sequence). The CDR3 sequence is CASSLGSGGDSDTQYF. The CDR3 DNA reads as TGTGCCAGCAGCTTGGGTTCAGGGGGCGATTCAGATACGCAGTATTTT.

The chain couples TRBV19 to TRBJ2-2; 8 positions agree with TRBD2. CDR3 size: 16 residues. Trimming took 7 bases from V and 3 from J; bases not matched to a gene: 10. Germline V CDR1 and CDR2: LNHDA, SQIVND (reference sequence). CDR3 sequence: CASNLPRGAHTGELFF. The CDR3 DNA follows: TGTGCCAGTAACCTCCCGCGGGGGGCCCACACCGGGGAGCTGTTTTTT.

The J gene is TRBJ2-7, the V gene TRBV7-2; either TRBD1 or TRBD2 may fit D (5 bases each). CDR1 is SGHTA and CDR2 is FQGNSA in the germline V gene. Trimming removed 2 bases at V and 5 bases at J, with 16 bases between. The CDR3 consists of 15 residues. The CDR3 here is CASSLNPGASDEQYF. CDR3 in DNA: TGTGCCAGCAGCTTAAACCCCGGGGCCTCGGACGAGCAGTACTTC.

This clone was seen only once. J is TRBJ2-2 and V is TRBV7-3; 9 positions agree with TRBD2. Germline-derived CDR1 and CDR2 are SGHTA and FQGTGA. The trim removed 4 bases at V and 0 bases at J, leaving 3 bases unmatched. This CDR3 is built from 16 residues. For the CDR3, the DNA is TGTGCCAGCAGCTCACTAGCGGGTGCGAACACCGGGGAGCTGTTTTTT. It translates to CASSSLAGANTGELFF.